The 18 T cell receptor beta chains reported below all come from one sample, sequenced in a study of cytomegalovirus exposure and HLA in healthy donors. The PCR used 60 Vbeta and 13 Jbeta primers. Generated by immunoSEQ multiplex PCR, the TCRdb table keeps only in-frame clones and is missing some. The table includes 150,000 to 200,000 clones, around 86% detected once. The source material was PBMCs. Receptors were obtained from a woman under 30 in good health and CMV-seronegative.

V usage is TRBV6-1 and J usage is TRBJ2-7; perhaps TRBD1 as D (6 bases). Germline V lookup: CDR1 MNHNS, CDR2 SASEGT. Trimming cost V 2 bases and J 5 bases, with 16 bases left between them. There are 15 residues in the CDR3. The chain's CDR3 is CASSETGRDTDEQYF. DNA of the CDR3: TGTGCCAGCAGTGAAACTGGTCGGGACACGGACGAGCAGTACTTC.

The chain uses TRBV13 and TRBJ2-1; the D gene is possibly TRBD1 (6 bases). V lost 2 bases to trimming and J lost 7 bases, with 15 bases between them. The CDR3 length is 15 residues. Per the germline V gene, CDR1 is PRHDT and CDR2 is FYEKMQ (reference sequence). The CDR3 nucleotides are TGTGCCAGCAGCTTAAAAGGGGGTTGGGGAAATGAGCAGTTCTTC. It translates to CASSLKGGWGNEQFF.

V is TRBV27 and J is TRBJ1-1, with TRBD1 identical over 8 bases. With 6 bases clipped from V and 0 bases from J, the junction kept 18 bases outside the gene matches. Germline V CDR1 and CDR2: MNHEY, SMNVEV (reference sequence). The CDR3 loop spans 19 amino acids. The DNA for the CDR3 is TGTGCCAGCAGACGAAGCCTCCGGGACAGGTTTTCTCTGAACACTGAAGCTTTCTTT. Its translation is CASRRSLRDRFSLNTEAFF.

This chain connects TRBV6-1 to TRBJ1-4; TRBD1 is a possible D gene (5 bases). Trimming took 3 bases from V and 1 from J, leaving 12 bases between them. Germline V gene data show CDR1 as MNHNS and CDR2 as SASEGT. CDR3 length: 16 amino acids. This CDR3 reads CASSEGWGRTNEKLFF. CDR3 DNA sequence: TGTGCCAGCAGTGAGGGGTGGGGCCGAACTAATGAAAAACTGTTTTTT.

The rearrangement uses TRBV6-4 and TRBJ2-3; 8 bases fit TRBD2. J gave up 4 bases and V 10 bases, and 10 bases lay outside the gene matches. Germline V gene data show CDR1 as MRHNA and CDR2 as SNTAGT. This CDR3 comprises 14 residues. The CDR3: CATSRSGGPDTQYF. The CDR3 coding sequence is TGTGCCACCTCCAGGAGCGGGGGACCAGATACGCAGTATTTT.

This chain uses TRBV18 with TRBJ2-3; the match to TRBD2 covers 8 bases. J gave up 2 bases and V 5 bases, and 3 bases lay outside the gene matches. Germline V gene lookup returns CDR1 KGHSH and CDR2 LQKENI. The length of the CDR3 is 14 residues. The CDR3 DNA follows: TGTGCCAGCTCATCGACTAGCGCCACAGATACGCAGTATTTT. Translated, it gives CASSSTSATDTQYF.

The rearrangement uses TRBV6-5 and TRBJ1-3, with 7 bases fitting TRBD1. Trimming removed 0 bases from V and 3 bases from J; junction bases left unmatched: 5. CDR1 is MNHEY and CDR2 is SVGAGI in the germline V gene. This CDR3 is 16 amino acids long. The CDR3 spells CASSYSGQGVGNTIYF. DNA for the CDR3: TGTGCCAGCAGTTACTCGGGGCAGGGGGTTGGAAACACCATATATTTT.

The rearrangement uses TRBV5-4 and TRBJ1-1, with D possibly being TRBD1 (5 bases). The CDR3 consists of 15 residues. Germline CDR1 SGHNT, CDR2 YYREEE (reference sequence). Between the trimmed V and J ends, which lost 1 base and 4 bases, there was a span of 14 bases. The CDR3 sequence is CASSLQGTPGTEAFF. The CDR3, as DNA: TGTGCCAGCAGCTTGCAGGGTACCCCAGGCACTGAAGCTTTCTTT.

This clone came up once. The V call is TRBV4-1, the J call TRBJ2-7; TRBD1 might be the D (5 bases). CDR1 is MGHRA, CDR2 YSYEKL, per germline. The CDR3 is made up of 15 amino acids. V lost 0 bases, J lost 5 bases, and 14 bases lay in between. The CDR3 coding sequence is TGCGCCAGCAGCCAAGATCTGTCAGGGTCCCACGAGCAGTACTTC. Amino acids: CASSQDLSGSHEQYF.

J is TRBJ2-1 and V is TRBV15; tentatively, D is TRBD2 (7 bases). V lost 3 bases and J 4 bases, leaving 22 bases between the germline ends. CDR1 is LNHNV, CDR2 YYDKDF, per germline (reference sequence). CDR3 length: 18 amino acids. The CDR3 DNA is TGTGCCACCAGCAGGGGAGGGGGGCACAAACGGGGGTACAATGAGCAGTTCTTC. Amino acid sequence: CATSRGGGHKRGYNEQFF.

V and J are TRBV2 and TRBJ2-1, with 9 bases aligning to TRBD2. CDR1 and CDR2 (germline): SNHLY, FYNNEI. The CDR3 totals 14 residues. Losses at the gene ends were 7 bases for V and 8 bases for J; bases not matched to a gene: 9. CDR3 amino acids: CASKKRGAVDEQFF. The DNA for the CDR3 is TGTGCCAGCAAAAAGCGGGGGGCCGTCGATGAGCAGTTCTTC.

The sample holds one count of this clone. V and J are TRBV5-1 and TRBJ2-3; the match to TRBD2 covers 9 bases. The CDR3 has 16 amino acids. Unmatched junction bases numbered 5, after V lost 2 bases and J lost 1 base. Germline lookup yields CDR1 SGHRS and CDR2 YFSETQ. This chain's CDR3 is CASSFEIAGGTDTQYF. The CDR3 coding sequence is TGCGCCAGCAGCTTCGAGATAGCGGGAGGCACAGATACGCAGTATTTT.

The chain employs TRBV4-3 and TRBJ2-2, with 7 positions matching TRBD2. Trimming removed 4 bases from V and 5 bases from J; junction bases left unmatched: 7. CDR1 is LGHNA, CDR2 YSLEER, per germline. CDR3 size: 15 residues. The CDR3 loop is CASSRDRLATGELFF. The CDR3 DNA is TGCGCCAGCAGCCGAGATCGACTAGCTACCGGGGAGCTGTTTTTT.

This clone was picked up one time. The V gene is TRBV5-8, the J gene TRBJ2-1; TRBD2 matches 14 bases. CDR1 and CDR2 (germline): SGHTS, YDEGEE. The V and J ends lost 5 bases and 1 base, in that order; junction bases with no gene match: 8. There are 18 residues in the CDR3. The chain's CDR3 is CASSSGGTSGGSYNEQFF. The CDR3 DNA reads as TGTGCCAGCAGTTCTGGAGGGACTAGCGGGGGATCCTACAATGAGCAGTTCTTC.

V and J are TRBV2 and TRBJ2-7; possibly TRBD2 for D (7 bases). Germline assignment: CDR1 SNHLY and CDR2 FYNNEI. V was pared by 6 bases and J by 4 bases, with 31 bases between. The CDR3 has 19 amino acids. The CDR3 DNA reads TGTGCCAGCAGAGACCCCGTTACAGGGATTCGCGGGAGCGGGTACGAGCAGTACTTC. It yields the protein CASRDPVTGIRGSGYEQYF.

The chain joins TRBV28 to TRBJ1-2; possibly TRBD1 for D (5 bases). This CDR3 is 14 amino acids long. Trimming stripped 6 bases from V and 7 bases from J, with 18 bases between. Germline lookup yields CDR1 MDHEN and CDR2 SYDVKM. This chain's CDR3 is CASRTETVLGGYTF. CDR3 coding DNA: TGTGCCAGCAGAACCGAGACAGTCCTCGGTGGCTACACCTTC.

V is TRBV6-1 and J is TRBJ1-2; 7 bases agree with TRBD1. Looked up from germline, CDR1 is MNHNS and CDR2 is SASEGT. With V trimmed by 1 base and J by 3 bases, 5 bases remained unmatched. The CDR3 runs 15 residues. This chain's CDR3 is CASSEGRGRDYGYTF. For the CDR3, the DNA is TGTGCCAGCAGTGAAGGGAGGGGGCGCGACTATGGCTACACCTTC.

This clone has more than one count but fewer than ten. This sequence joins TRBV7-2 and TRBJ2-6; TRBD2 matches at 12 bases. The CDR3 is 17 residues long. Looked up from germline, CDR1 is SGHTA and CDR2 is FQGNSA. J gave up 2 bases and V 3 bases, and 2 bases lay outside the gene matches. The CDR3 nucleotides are TGTGCCAGCAGCTTCCTAGCGGGAGGGCCTGGGGCCAACGTCCTGACTTTC. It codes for CASSFLAGGPGANVLTF.